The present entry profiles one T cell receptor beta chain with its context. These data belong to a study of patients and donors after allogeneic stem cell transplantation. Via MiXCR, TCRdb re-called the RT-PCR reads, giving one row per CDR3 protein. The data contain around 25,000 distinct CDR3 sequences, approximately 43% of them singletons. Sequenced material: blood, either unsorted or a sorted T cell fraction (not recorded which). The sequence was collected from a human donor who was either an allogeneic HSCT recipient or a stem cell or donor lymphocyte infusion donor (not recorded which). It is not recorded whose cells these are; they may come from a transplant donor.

Here the CDR3 reads CASSQTGPFDYGYTF. The DNA for the CDR3 is TGTGCCAGCAGTCAAACGGGGCCCTTTGACTATGGCTACACCTTC. The chain recombines TRBV6-5 with TRBJ1-2; D perhaps matches TRBD1 (5 bases). Deletions cut 5 bases from V and 3 bases from J, with 16 bases between. The CDR3 spans 15 residues. Germline CDR1 and CDR2: MNHEY and SVGAGI.